This section outlines one TCR beta chain sequence together with its context. The antigen is undetermined. The source of the sample is a study of shared clonotypes between healthy human individuals. Study-level information: Each donor's CD8 memory used one plate, CD8 naive two, each CD4 subset three.

Repertoires were generated with immunoSEQ multiplex PCR, while TCRdb's copy carries only in-frame clones and drops some. The sample carries around 2.3 million clones, under 97% recorded once. The CDR3 loop spans 13 amino acids. Germline V lookup: CDR1 SGHTA, CDR2 FQGNSA. V lost 4 bases and J 6 bases, leaving 9 bases between the germline ends. The authors divided CD4+ cells into CD45RA+ naive and CD45RA-negative memory subsets. Study-wide points: Though the depth was large, rarefaction showed that sorted-subset sequencing was incomplete.

The sample was naive CD4+ T cells sorted from blood. Subset described: CD45RA+ positively selected. The chain joins TRBV7-2 to TRBJ1-4; D is unclear. The TCR comes from a man between 18 and 29 years old in good health. CDR3 sequence: CASSSYMDEKLFF. The CDR3 bases are TGTGCCAGCAGCTCCTACATGGATGAAAAACTGTTTTTT.